One T cell receptor (beta chain) is described in this entry. Germline-derived CDR1 and CDR2 are MDHEN and SYDVKM. Deletions cut 6 bases from V and 1 base from J, with 15 bases between. CDR3 size: 15 residues. Nashville, Tennessee was home to all donors, each a Caucasian adult. The method was immunoSEQ multiplex PCR; TCRdb's version includes in-frame clones alone and lacks a portion of them. Counted here are 2.5 million or so clones, approximately 92% occurring once; the ten biggest clones make up over 0.12%. These data originate in a study of shared clonotypes between healthy human individuals. The sample was naive CD4+ T cells sorted from blood. Subset of the sample: CD45RA+ positively selected. The receptor comes from a man younger than 35 in good health. This sequence joins TRBV28 and TRBJ2-5; TRBD1 might be the D (6 bases). Here the CDR3 DNA reads TGTGCCAGCAGGAAGCCACAGGGATCCCAAGAGACCCAGTACTTC. Protein: CASRKPQGSQETQYF.